This T cell receptor (beta chain) was documented in a study of CD8 T cells in ankylosing spondylitis. A word on this clonotype: Antigen: not known.

Quantitative barcoded 5'-RACE was used to prepare TCR beta libraries. MiXCR was run by TCRdb on the 5' RACE reads, yielding one entry per CDR3 protein. The table has some 700,000 distinct CDR3 sequences, around 17% seen once. Study-level points and caveats: Made up of 7 to 9 highly homologous variants, a TCR beta motif appeared characteristic of ankylosing spondylitis blood. Disease-linked clones were reportedly significantly enriched in matched ankylosing spondylitis synovial fluid.

From germline, CDR1 is LGHNA and CDR2 YSLEER. This CDR3 comprises 13 residues. Trimming shortened V by 6 bases and J by 4 bases, and 9 bases separated the two germline ends. This sequence originates from a male donor with ankylosing spondylitis. The sequenced material came from blood, either unsorted or a sorted T cell fraction (not recorded which). The rearrangement uses TRBV4-3 and TRBJ1-4; no definite D call. The CDR3 sequence: CASRAAVNEKLFF. In nucleotides, the CDR3 is TGCGCCAGCAGGGCAGCTGTTAATGAAAAACTGTTTTTT.